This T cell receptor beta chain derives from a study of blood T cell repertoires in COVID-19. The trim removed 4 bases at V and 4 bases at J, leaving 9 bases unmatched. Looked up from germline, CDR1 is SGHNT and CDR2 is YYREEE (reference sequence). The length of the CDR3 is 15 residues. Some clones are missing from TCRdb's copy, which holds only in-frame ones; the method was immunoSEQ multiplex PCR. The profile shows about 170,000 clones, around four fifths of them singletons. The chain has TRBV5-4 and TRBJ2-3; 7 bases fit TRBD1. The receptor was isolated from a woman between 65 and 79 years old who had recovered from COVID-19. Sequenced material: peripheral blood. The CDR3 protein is CASSPLGQAADTQYF. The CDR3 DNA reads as TGTGCCAGCAGCCCGCTCGGACAGGCAGCAGATACGCAGTATTTT.